A selection of T cell receptor beta chains follows, all from one sample in a study of blood T cell repertoires in COVID-19. TCRdb's table, derived via immunoSEQ multiplex PCR, lists solely in-frame clones and lacks some. The sample carries about 250,000 clones, around 86% recorded once. Sample: PBMCs or T cells enriched from blood (not recorded which). These receptors originate from a man in his forties or fifties who had recovered from COVID-19. CDR3s include the opening cysteine and the closing phenylalanine or tryptophan. A D gene is named only where the DNA matches it firmly. Expanded clones are given a class, and other clones once, few, many or no size at all.

TRBV7-2,TRBJ1-4,-,-,TGTGCCAGCAGCTTAGACCCCAGTTCAACTAATGAAAAACTGTTTTTT,CASSLDPSSTNEKLFF
TRBV7-9,TRBJ2-2,-,-,TGTGCCAGCAGCAAATACAGGGAAGAGGAGATCGGGGAGCTGTTTTTT,CASSKYREEEIGELFF
TRBV6-5,TRBJ1-5,-,-,TGTGCCAGCAGTTCCCTCGACAGATATCAGCCCCAGCATTTT,CASSSLDRYQPQHF
TRBV19,TRBJ1-4,-,-,TGTGCCAGTAGTATGAGAGGTGAAAAACTGTTTTTT,CASSMRGEKLFF
TRBV5-8,TRBJ1-2,-,-,TGTGCCAGCAGCTTTAATTTCGGTACAGGGACCAACTATGGCTACACCTTC,CASSFNFGTGTNYGYTF
TRBV19,TRBJ2-7,-,-,TGTGCCAGTAGTTTAGATCGACGGGGCGAGCAGTACTTC,CASSLDRRGEQYF
TRBV11-2,TRBJ1-6,-,few,TGTGCCAGCAGCTTTATGGTAAGCTCGAATTCACCCCTCCACTTT,CASSFMVSSNSPLHF
TRBV6-6,TRBJ1-6,TRBD1,-,TGTGCCAGCAGTTACTCACGGGACAGTAATTCACCCCTCCACTTT,CASSYSRDSNSPLHF
TRBV3-1/TRBV3-2,TRBJ2-7,-,-,TGTGCCAGCAGCCCACGTCGCGGCGAGCAGTACTTC,CASSPRRGEQYF
TRBV30,TRBJ2-2,TRBD1,-,TGTGCCTGGAGTTCAGGACAGGCCCCAATCAACACCGGGGAGCTGTTTTTT,CAWSSGQAPINTGELFF
TRBV14,TRBJ2-1,-,-,TGTGCCAGCAGCCAAGAAGGCCAACCTAGATACAATGAGCAGTTCTTC,CASSQEGQPRYNEQFF
TRBV20-1,TRBJ2-7,TRBD2,-,TGCAGTGCTAGTCAGTCCTGGACTAGCGGGGGATACGAGCAGTACTTC,CSASQSWTSGGYEQYF
TRBV5-4,TRBJ2-6,-,-,TGTGCCAGCAGCAGTAGCTCTGGGGCCAACGTCCTGACTTTC,CASSSSSGANVLTF
TRBV5-1,TRBJ1-1,-,-,TGCGCCAGCAGCTTGTTGGGACTACAGAAGGACACTGAAGCTTTCTTT,CASSLLGLQKDTEAFF
TRBV5-1,TRBJ1-5,-,-,TGCGCCAGCAGCATGGCAGGGGCGGGTCAGCCCCAGCATTTT,CASSMAGAGQPQHF
TRBV7-8,TRBJ2-7,-,-,TGTGCCAGCAGCTTAAGACAGACTAGCTCCTACGAGCAGTACTTC,CASSLRQTSSYEQYF
TRBV3-1/TRBV3-2,TRBJ1-6,TRBD1,-,TGTGCCAGCAGCCAAAGACAGGGTGGTTCACCCCTCCACTTT,CASSQRQGGSPLHF
TRBV2,TRBJ1-2,-,-,TGTGCCAGCGCGCACGGGGATGGCTACACCTTC,CASAHGDGYTF
TRBV19,TRBJ2-3,TRBD1,-,TGTGCCAGTAGTAGGGGACAGGGGGCGTCAGATACGCAGTATTTT,CASSRGQGASDTQYF
TRBV30,TRBJ1-3,-,-,TGTGCCTGGAGTTTACTCTCTGGAAACACCATATATTTT,CAWSLLSGNTIYF
TRBV28,TRBJ2-7,-,-,TGTGCCAGCAATTGGGGGGATAGGTACGAGCAGTACTTC,CASNWGDRYEQYF
TRBV3-1/TRBV3-2,TRBJ1-2,TRBD1,-,TGTGCCAGCAGCCAAGAGGGCAGGGGGTTCTATGGCTACACCTTC,CASSQEGRGFYGYTF
TRBV5-6,TRBJ1-1,TRBD1,-,TGTGCCAGCAGGACTGGGGCAGGGGGCACTGAAGCTTTCTTT,CASRTGAGGTEAFF
TRBV5-4,TRBJ1-5,TRBD1,-,TGTGCCAGCAGCTTAACAGGGGACAATCAGCCCCAGCATTTT,CASSLTGDNQPQHF
TRBV5-1,TRBJ2-7,TRBD2,-,TGCGCCAGCAGCTACCCGGCGGGGGATATCGGTTACGAGCAGTACTTC,CASSYPAGDIGYEQYF
TRBV18,TRBJ2-2,-,-,TGTGCCAGCTCACCATTTAGCCCCGGGGAGCTGTTTTTT,CASSPFSPGELFF
TRBV7-2,TRBJ2-5,TRBD2,-,TGTGCCAGCAGCCTGGTGGGGCCGAAAAGCGGGGCGGAGACCCAGTACTTC,CASSLVGPKSGAETQYF
TRBV15,TRBJ1-4,-,-,TGTGCCACCAGCAGGTCAGAAAAACTGTTTTTT,CATSRSEKLFF
TRBV7-9,TRBJ1-1,TRBD1,-,TGTGCCAGCAGCCCCGGACAGGGGCCCGCCACTGAAGCTTTCTTT,CASSPGQGPATEAFF
TRBV2,TRBJ1-2,TRBD1,once,TGTGCCAGCCACACAGGGGCAAGCTATGGCTACACCTTC,CASHTGASYGYTF
TRBV29-1,TRBJ1-5,TRBD1,-,TGCAGCGTTGATGGGACAGGGGGCGAGAGCAATCAGCCCCAGCATTTT,CSVDGTGGESNQPQHF
TRBV3-1/TRBV3-2,TRBJ2-5,TRBD2,-,TGTGCCAGCAGCCAACTAGCGGGAATCCAAGAGACCCAGTACTTC,CASSQLAGIQETQYF
TRBV28,TRBJ2-3,-,-,TGTGCCAGCAGTTTTTTTTCGGGGGCAGATACGCAGTATTTT,CASSFFSGADTQYF
TRBV5-4,TRBJ1-1,TRBD1,-,TGTGCCAGCATGCAGGGACAGACGTCCACTGAAGCTTTCTTT,CASMQGQTSTEAFF
TRBV19,TRBJ2-7,TRBD1,few,TGTGCCAGTATGGGGACAGCCGGGCTCGAGCAGTACTTC,CASMGTAGLEQYF
TRBV5-1,TRBJ2-3,TRBD2,-,TGCGCCAGCAGCTCGACTAGCGGAGATACGCAGTATTTT,CASSSTSGDTQYF
TRBV7-3,TRBJ1-1,-,-,TGTGCCAGCGCCGGGGGTCCAGAAACTGAAGCTTTCTTT,CASAGGPETEAFF
TRBV7-9,TRBJ1-2,TRBD1,-,TGTGCCAGCAGTCCGGGACAGGGTATCTATGGCTACACCTTC,CASSPGQGIYGYTF
TRBV30,TRBJ2-7,-,-,TGTGCCTGGAGTGCAGGGGCCCCCTCCTACGAGCAGTACTTC,CAWSAGAPSYEQYF
TRBV19,TRBJ2-2,TRBD2,-,TGTGCCAGTAGTATAGGGCGGGAGTTCCGCAACACCGGGGAGCTGTTTTTT,CASSIGREFRNTGELFF
TRBV18,TRBJ1-2,TRBD1,-,TGTGCCAGCTCACTAAAGCGACAGGGGGAGGGCTATGGCTACACCTTC,CASSLKRQGEGYGYTF
TRBV30,TRBJ1-4,-,-,TGTGCCCACCGACGACAGAATGAAAAACTGTTTTTT,CAHRRQNEKLFF
TRBV29-1,TRBJ2-7,TRBD2,-,TGCAGCGCCCAGGGGCGGGAGGGCCTCTACGAGCAGTACTTC,CSAQGREGLYEQYF
TRBV5-1,TRBJ2-5,TRBD1,once,TGCGCCAGCAGCCCGGGACAGGGCGAGACCCAGTACTTC,CASSPGQGETQYF
TRBV3-1/TRBV3-2,TRBJ1-4,-,-,TGTGCCAGCAGCCGCCAAGGACAGTGGGGTGAAAAACTGTTTTTT,CASSRQGQWGEKLFF
TRBV28,TRBJ1-2,TRBD1,few,TGTGCCAGCACTGGACAGGGGTATGGCTACACCTTC,CASTGQGYGYTF